The clone carrying this T cell receptor beta chain was seen a single time. What it binds is not known. From germline, CDR1 is MRHNA and CDR2 SNTAGT. CDR3 size: 14 residues. V gave up 3 bases and J gave up 2 bases, with 7 bases separating them. The data were produced by immunoSEQ multiplex PCR, yet TCRdb's version contains in-frame clones alone and is incomplete. The top ten clones hold about 13% of a sample with roughly 82,000 clones, 70% to 90% of them seen once. This entry belongs to a study of T cell responses to AZD1222 COVID-19 vaccine. Study as a whole: It was second doses at about 4 or about 12 weeks that were pooled. Study-wide points: None of the repertoires were sampled until the peak T cell response had passed.

The chain recombines TRBV6-4 with TRBJ2-2; D is unresolved. The specimen comprised peripheral blood, sampled on day 0 of AZD1222 vaccination. This TCR was recovered from an adult in good health. The CDR3 spells CASSEGLNTGELFF. The CDR3 DNA sequence: TGTGCCAGCAGTGAGGGTTTAAACACCGGGGAGCTGTTTTTT.